The T cell receptor beta chain under discussion was sequenced for a study of blood T cell repertoires in COVID-19 (TCRdb year 2020). Turning to the overall study: The collaborator samples originated in the United States, Italy and Spain and spanned the acute and convalescent phases of COVID-19. The samples were drawn from two sources: the first 160 participants of the ongoing ImmuneRACE study, and about 1,300 subjects contributed by 6 global collaborators. The material from the prospective study consisted of cDNA or gDNA derived from T cells, B-cell-depleted T cells, or PBMCs. Subjects who had been exposed to COVID-19, were actively infected with it, or had recovered from it provided the deeply sampled blood TCRbeta repertoires that made up the dataset. A de-identified subject ID, COVID-19 status, age in years and sex were almost always included in the sample metadata. The repertoires were released in a freely available public database meant as a resource for research on the immune response to SARS-CoV-2. Where HLA class I and class II types were available, the types were taken from metadata supplied by the sample provider, not from assay-based typing. Findings and caveats that apply to the study as a whole: The amount of clinical and demographic metadata varied by source and participant and was provided uncurated.

Remarks on this clone: The antigen it binds to is not known. Per-nucleotide qualities are absent, and no much larger clonotype sits a single base away. The same CDR3 is also encoded by other DNA sequences in this sample.

TCRbeta CDR3 regions were amplified from genomic DNA by means of the immunoSEQ Assay, a bias-controlled multiplex PCR. The study's own analysis went as follows. Nucleated cell counts per sample were estimated from amplification of reference gene primers within the assay. To quantify the absolute abundance of each unique TCRbeta CDR3 rearrangement, sequence reads were collapsed and filtered. For each sample, productive Simpson clonality was calculated as the square root of Simpson's diversity index across productive rearrangements. In TCRdb, the immuneACCESS table is reduced to in-frame sequences with V and J assigned. These tables do not hold every clone; where another copy was compared, an unresolved V gene accounts for under half, and the others remain unexplained. V and J calls and clone size follow that table, whereas D and trimming were derived from the DNA. The sample contains around 60,000 clones, around 89% of them found a single time. The ten most abundant clones make up more than 3% of the sample.

Each collaborating institution followed its own protocols to collect whole blood in K2EDTA tubes. Collaborator samples were shipped for TCRbeta analysis as frozen whole blood, isolated PBMCs, or DNA extracted from either sample type. Based on the germline V gene, the CDR1 and CDR2 sequences are MNHNS and SASEGT. For this chain, trimming is 2 bases at the V end and 3 bases at the J end, and the number of junction bases without a gene match is 0. The CDR3 holds 15 amino acids from the cysteine to the phenylalanine. The kept DNA is CDR3 alone, 45 bases in frame from the first base. The TCR originated in a human donor in a cohort sampled during active COVID-19. The V gene is TRBV6-1 and the J gene is TRBJ2-1, with 11 central nucleotides matching TRBD2. The specimen was peripheral blood. This receptor carries the CDR3 CASSELAGGYNEQFF. The DNA sequence is given as TGTGCCAGCAGTGAACTAGCGGGGGGCTACAATGAGCAGTTCTTC.